Below, 11 T cell receptor beta chains from the same sample are listed, as sequenced in a study of T cells after somatic rescue of genetic block. Sequencing used immunoSEQ multiplex PCR; TCRdb keeps in-frame clones, though not all of them. The sample has 9,000 to 10,000 clones, roughly 74% seen once; the top ten hold about 20%. Sequences were obtained from peripheral blood mononuclear cells (PBMCs). These receptors all stem from a boy aged 10-17 years.

About this clone itself: This sample also contains other DNA sequences that code for the same CDR3. V usage is TRBV28 and J usage is TRBJ2-5; 10 bases align to TRBD2. The V segment lost 1 base and the J segment 7 bases; nucleotides outside the gene matches: 12. CDR3 length: 17 amino acids. Per the germline V gene, CDR1 is MDHEN and CDR2 is SYDVKM. The CDR3 loop reads CASSLSGLAALRGTQYF. As DNA, the CDR3 is TGTGCCAGCAGTTTATCAGGACTAGCGGCACTCCGGGGGACCCAGTACTTC.

There are a few counts of this clone. This chain connects TRBV15 to TRBJ2-7, with D unresolved. The CDR3 sequence is 13 residues long. The V gene's germline CDR1 is LNHNV and CDR2 YYDKDF (reference sequence). V was shortened by 4 bases and J by 3 bases, with 10 bases between the two germline ends. The CDR3 sequence is CATSTNLGYEQYF. The CDR3 coding sequence is TGTGCCACCAGCACCAATTTAGGCTACGAGCAGTACTTC.

The V gene is TRBV6-5, the J gene TRBJ1-2; TRBD1 is a possible D gene (5 bases). The CDR3 covers 13 residues. Trimming left V 0 bases short and J 5 bases short, with 7 bases between. Germline V CDR1 and CDR2: MNHEY, SVGAGI. CDR3 amino acids: CASSYSTGYGYTF. The CDR3 bases are TGTGCCAGCAGTTACTCAACAGGTTATGGCTACACCTTC.

This clone is classed as medium-sized. This sequence joins TRBV7-6 and TRBJ2-7; D is possibly TRBD1 (6 bases). Between the trimmed V and J ends, which lost 0 bases and 4 bases, there was a span of 10 bases. Germline V CDR1 and CDR2: SGHVS, FNYEAQ. The CDR3 is 14 residues long. CDR3 DNA sequence: TGTGCCAGCAGCTTAGCGGGACATATGTACGAGCAGTACTTC. This encodes CASSLAGHMYEQYF. The variable domain in full, completed from reference TRBV7-6 and TRBJ2-7, reads GAGVSQSPRYKVTKRGQDVALRCDPISGHVSLYWYRQALGQGPEFLTYFNYEAQQDKSGLPNDRFSAERPEGSISTLTIQRTEQRDSAMYRCASSLAGHMYEQYFGPGTRLTVT.

V usage is TRBV5-1 and J usage is TRBJ2-3, with D possibly matching TRBD1 (5 bases). Germline V gives CDR1 SGHRS, CDR2 YFSETQ. The CDR3 contains 14 residues. V was clipped by 0 bases and J by 2 bases, with 7 bases between them. For the CDR3, the DNA is TGCGCCAGCAGCTTGGACAGGTTCACAGATACGCAGTATTTT. Translating it yields CASSLDRFTDTQYF.

V is TRBV19 and J is TRBJ2-1; TRBD2 matches 11 bases. The J segment lost 1 base and the V segment lost 1 base, leaving 12 bases of the junction unmatched. The CDR3 is 20 amino acids. Germline V gene data show CDR1 as LNHDA and CDR2 as SQIVND (reference sequence). The CDR3 sequence: CASSIVHSGRASYSYNEQFF. CDR3 bases: TGTGCCAGTAGTATAGTCCATAGCGGGAGGGCCTCCTATTCCTACAATGAGCAGTTCTTC.

This clone was seen just once. The chain links TRBV5-4 to TRBJ1-6, with D perhaps TRBD1 (5 bases). CDR1 is SGHNT and CDR2 is YYREEE in the germline V gene (reference sequence). This CDR3 has 16 residues. V lost 0 bases and J lost 7, with 14 bases in between. CDR3 bases: TGTGCCAGCAGCTTGGGATCCTGGCGGACAAATTCACCCCTCCACTTT. Its translation: CASSLGSWRTNSPLHF.

By sample share, this clone is medium-sized. The rearrangement links TRBV7-2 to TRBJ2-1; D gene ambiguous. The V gene lost 3 bases and the J gene lost 6 bases, with 12 bases spanning the gap. The CDR3 contains 14 residues. Germline assignment: CDR1 SGHTA and CDR2 FQGNSA. CDR3 sequence (DNA): TGTGCCAGCAGCTTGGCTGGCCCGGTCAATGAGCAGTTCTTC. Translated: CASSLAGPVNEQFF. The full variable domain, its missing parts supplied by reference TRBV7-2 and TRBJ2-1, is GAGVSQSPSNKVTEKGKDVELRCDPISGHTALYWYRQSLGQGLEFLIYFQGNSAPDKSGLPSDRFSAERTGGSVSTLTIQRTQQEDSAVYLCASSLAGPVNEQFFGPGTRLTVL.

The rearrangement uses TRBV5-1 and TRBJ2-7; the match to TRBD2 covers 8 bases. Germline CDR1 and CDR2: SGHRS and YFSETQ. There are 18 residues in the CDR3. With V trimmed by 0 bases and J by 1 base, 12 bases remained unmatched. The CDR3 DNA is TGCGCCAGCAGCTTGGGGGGACTAGGAGGAGTTAGGTCCTACGAGCAGTACTTC. Amino acids: CASSLGGLGGVRSYEQYF.

The V gene is TRBV7-8, the J gene TRBJ2-2; TRBD2 matches at 14 bases. Germline values: CDR1 SGHVS, CDR2 FQNEAQ. CDR3 length equals 18 residues. V lost 4 bases, J lost 7 bases, and 11 bases stayed unmatched. The CDR3 region is CASSSPGLAGDSGGELFF. The CDR3 DNA sequence: TGTGCCAGCAGCTCCCCGGGACTAGCGGGAGATAGCGGCGGGGAGCTGTTTTTT.

This chain uses TRBV27 with TRBJ2-2, with a possible D match to TRBD2 (6 bases). CDR1 is MNHEY and CDR2 is SMNVEV in the germline V gene (reference sequence). The V and J ends lost 6 bases and 4 bases respectively, with 18 bases between them. The CDR3 runs 16 residues. CDR3 nucleotide sequence: TGTGCCAGCAGGGCCAACGGCGGGATTTTCACCGGGGAGCTGTTTTTT. Translated: CASRANGGIFTGELFF.